One sample yielded the 13 T cell receptor beta chains listed below, sequenced in a study of shared clonotypes between healthy human individuals. Clones were read by immunoSEQ multiplex PCR, and TCRdb kept only the in-frame ones, dropping some. Altogether approximately 2.5 million clones are present, approximately 92% being singletons, with the ten largest covering over 0.12%. Sequencing was carried out using naive CD4+ T cells sorted from blood. Regarding subset: CD45RA+ positively selected. Receptor source: a man between 18 and 35 years old in good health.

A single count supports this clone. V gene TRBV5-1 combines with J gene TRBJ2-3; D uncertain. Germline CDR1 reads SGHRS; CDR2 reads YFSETQ. The germline V and J ends were trimmed by 4 bases and 0 bases, with 9 bases remaining between them. This CDR3 has 14 residues. The CDR3: CASSPDASTDTQYF. The CDR3 bases are TGCGCCAGCAGCCCGGATGCTAGCACAGATACGCAGTATTTT.

This clone was picked up one time. V gene TRBV6-1 combines with J gene TRBJ2-5, with D perhaps matching TRBD1 (6 bases). This CDR3 contains 14 residues. Per germline, CDR1 MNHNS and CDR2 SASEGT. V lost 3 bases and J 4 bases, leaving 12 bases between the germline ends. The CDR3 is CASSESRGRETQYF. The CDR3 DNA follows: TGTGCCAGCAGTGAGTCCAGGGGACGAGAGACCCAGTACTTC.

The chain uses TRBV30 and TRBJ2-6, with D unclear. This CDR3 is built from 13 residues. CDR1 GTSNPN and CDR2 SVGIG come from the germline V gene (reference sequence). V lost 4 bases, J lost 0 bases, and 4 bases lay in between. CDR3 sequence (DNA): TGTGCCTGGACAACCTCTGGGGCCAACGTCCTGACTTTC. This encodes CAWTTSGANVLTF.

The rearrangement uses TRBV5-6 and TRBJ1-2; no reliable D call. Between the trimmed V and J ends, which lost 5 bases and 7 bases, there was a span of 15 bases. The CDR3 contains 13 residues. CDR1 and CDR2 from the germline V gene are SGHDT and YYEEEE. CDR3 in amino acids: CASSNGRRAGYTF. The CDR3, as DNA: TGTGCCAGCAGTAACGGTAGGCGGGCTGGCTACACCTTC.

Only one count was recorded for this clone. The chain carries TRBV2 and TRBJ2-3; D remains unclear. CDR3 size: 13 residues. Germline CDR1 is SNHLY and CDR2 is FYNNEI. Trimming cost V 7 bases and J 3 bases, with 11 bases left between them. Here the CDR3 DNA reads TGTGCCAGCAATAGGAGAATAACAGATACGCAGTATTTT. It codes for CASNRRITDTQYF.

Written as DNA, the CDR3 is TGTGCCAGCAGCATTAAGGGACAGGTCTCTGGAAACACCATATATTTT. This codes for CASSIKGQVSGNTIYF. The chain links TRBV9 to TRBJ1-3, with TRBD1 identical over 8 bases. The CDR3 spans 16 residues. J gave up 0 bases and V 4 bases, and 6 bases lay outside the gene matches. Germline CDR1 is SGDLS and CDR2 is YYNGEE.

V and J are TRBV19 and TRBJ1-6, with 8 bases fitting TRBD1. Germline-derived CDR1 and CDR2 are LNHDA and SQIVND (reference sequence). Trimming removed 0 bases from V and 13 bases from J; junction bases left unmatched: 5. The CDR3 is 14 residues long. The CDR3 bases are TGTGCCAGTAGTATAGACAGGGGGCGAACGCCCCTCCACTTT. This sequence encodes CASSIDRGRTPLHF.

V usage is TRBV27 and J usage is TRBJ2-2; D is possibly TRBD1 (6 bases). Germline CDR1 and CDR2: MNHEY and SMNVEV (reference sequence). The CDR3 is made up of 15 amino acids. V shed 3 bases and J shed 1 base, with 9 bases lying between them. The CDR3 nucleotides read TGTGCCAGCAGTTTCGGGACACAGAACACCGGGGAGCTGTTTTTT. This codes for CASSFGTQNTGELFF.

V and J are TRBV18 and TRBJ2-5; D is uncertain. V was cut by 0 bases and J by 5 bases, with 7 bases left in between. The CDR3 covers 13 residues. In germline, CDR1 is KGHSH, CDR2 LQKENI. CDR3 DNA: TGTGCCAGCTCACCACCGGTCGTGGAGACCCAGTACTTC. Translation: CASSPPVVETQYF. The full variable domain, its missing parts supplied by reference TRBV18 and TRBJ2-5, is NAGVMQNPRHLVRRRGQEARLRCSPMKGHSHVYWYRQLPEEGLKFMVYLQKENIIDESGMPKERFSAEFPKEGPSILRIQQVVRGDSAAYFCASSPPVVETQYFGPGTRLLVL.

CDR3 bases: TGTGCCAGCAGCTCCAAGGCGGGAGTAGGAGAGACCCAGTACTTC. This codes for CASSSKAGVGETQYF. The J gene is TRBJ2-5, the V gene TRBV5-4; 7 nucleotides align to TRBD2. The CDR3 is made up of 15 amino acids. Germline V gene sequence: CDR1 SGHNT, CDR2 YYREEE (reference sequence). V was clipped by 3 bases and J by 4 bases; unmatched bases: 9.

This chain links TRBV21-1 with TRBJ2-5. TRBV21-1 is classified as a pseudogene. The CDR3 sequence is 19 residues long. CDR3: CASSKILRERQRLQETQYF. The DNA for the CDR3 is TGTGCCAGCAGCAAGATATTAAGGGAGAGACAGCGACTCCAAGAGACCCAGTACTTC.

The rearrangement links TRBV19 to TRBJ1-1, with D possibly TRBD1 on 5 matching bases. This CDR3 contains 15 residues. Germline assignment: CDR1 LNHDA and CDR2 SQIVND (reference sequence). V shed 3 bases and J shed 0 bases, with 11 bases lying between them. CDR3 region: CASSMEGRMNTEAFF. CDR3 nucleotide sequence: TGTGCCAGTAGTATGGAGGGACGGATGAACACTGAAGCTTTCTTT.

The chain combines TRBV2 with TRBJ2-7; 8 bases map to TRBD1. This CDR3 has 18 residues. The germline V gene encodes CDR1 SNHLY and CDR2 FYNNEI. V was pared by 0 bases and J by 1 base, with 11 bases of the junction left unmatched. The CDR3 DNA reads TGTGCCAGCAGTGAAGCGTACCAGGGGGCTCGGCTGTCCTACGAGCAGTACTTC. This translates into CASSEAYQGARLSYEQYF.